The 15 T cell receptor beta chains listed next were all sequenced from one sample in a study of T cell changes during pregnancy in multiple sclerosis. Generated by immunoSEQ multiplex PCR, the TCRdb table keeps only in-frame clones and is missing some. Of more than 30,000 clones listed, 90% to 95% are singletons. Here the sequenced sample was CD8+ T cells from peripheral blood mononuclear cells, taken in the third trimester of pregnancy. The receptor source for this set is a female donor with multiple sclerosis, enrolled in a pregnancy study.

This clone has a single count. The genes are TRBV13 and TRBJ2-2, with a possible D match to TRBD2 (5 bases). This CDR3 has 16 residues. V was clipped by 4 bases and J by 4 bases, with 16 bases between them. CDR1 is PRHDT and CDR2 is FYEKMQ in the germline V gene (reference sequence). The CDR3 loop reads CASSSASDLGTGELFF. DNA of the CDR3: TGTGCCAGCAGCTCTGCCTCGGACTTGGGCACCGGGGAGCTGTTTTTT.

The V call is TRBV27, the J call TRBJ2-7, with 9 bases lining up with TRBD1. J lost 3 bases, V lost 5 bases, and 5 bases had no gene match. The CDR3 contains 14 residues. CDR1 is MNHEY and CDR2 is SMNVEV in the germline V gene (reference sequence). CDR3 sequence (DNA): TGTGCCAGCAGTGTGGGACAGGGAAACTACGAGCAGTACTTC. It translates to CASSVGQGNYEQYF.

V and J are TRBV10-3 and TRBJ1-4; 9 bases are shared with TRBD1. Trimming cost V 6 bases and J 6 bases; bases outside gene matches: 2. This CDR3 is 13 amino acids long. CDR1 is ENHRY, CDR2 SYGVKD, per germline. The chain's CDR3 is CAISRDRDEKLFF. The DNA of the CDR3 is TGTGCCATCAGCCGGGACAGGGATGAAAAACTGTTTTTT.

This chain uses TRBV27 with TRBJ2-7; 9 nucleotides match TRBD1. The CDR3 is 16 amino acids. V was pared by 0 bases and J by 4 bases, with 7 bases of the junction left unmatched. Germline assignment: CDR1 MNHEY and CDR2 SMNVEV (reference sequence). CDR3 DNA sequence: TGTGCCAGCAGTTTATCGAGTGGACAGGGGTGGTACGAGCAGTACTTC. Translating it yields CASSLSSGQGWYEQYF.

The chain has TRBV6-5 and TRBJ1-1; 7 positions match TRBD1. The CDR3 totals 16 residues. The V gene's germline CDR1 is MNHEY and CDR2 SVGAGI. With 0 bases clipped from V and 4 bases from J, the junction kept 8 bases outside the gene matches. In DNA form, the CDR3 reads TGTGCCAGCAGTTACTCCTCCGTAGGGGGCTTCACTGAAGCTTTCTTT. Amino acids: CASSYSSVGGFTEAFF.

This chain links TRBV30 with TRBJ1-2, with D perhaps TRBD1 (5 bases). The V gene's germline CDR1 is GTSNPN and CDR2 SVGIG (reference sequence). With 4 bases removed from V and 0 bases from J, the gap between germline ends came to 6 bases. This CDR3 is built from 12 residues. The CDR3 sequence: CAWTGSNYGYTF. For the CDR3, the DNA is TGTGCCTGGACAGGGTCTAACTATGGCTACACCTTC. Filled out from reference TRBV30 and TRBJ1-2, the complete variable domain reads SQTIHQWPATLVQPVGSPLSLECTVEGTSNPNLYWYRQAAGRGLQLLFYSVGIGQISSEVPQNLSASRPQDRQFILSSKKLLLSDSGFYLCAWTGSNYGYTFGSGTRLTVV.

V usage is TRBV11-1 and J usage is TRBJ1-1; D ambiguous. The CDR3 length is 13 residues. V shed 6 bases and J shed 8 bases, with 16 bases lying between them. Germline CDR1 SGHAT, CDR2 FQDESV (reference sequence). The CDR3 DNA follows: TGTGCCAGCAGTCAATTGATGGGAGTAGAAGCTTTCTTT. Translating it yields CASSQLMGVEAFF.

The CDR3 DNA reads TGTGCCAGCAGCCAGACCGGGGGGGATCCCTACACTGAAGCTTTCTTT. Translated, it gives CASSQTGGDPYTEAFF. The chain recombines TRBV7-8 with TRBJ1-1, with D tentatively TRBD1 (5 bases). The V end lost 5 bases, the J end lost 3 bases, and 19 bases lay between the germline ends. The CDR3 sequence is 16 residues long. The germline CDR1 and CDR2 sequences are SGHVS and FQNEAQ.

This chain joins TRBV27 and TRBJ1-5; no firm D call. This CDR3 region has 14 residues. Germline V gene lookup returns CDR1 MNHEY and CDR2 SMNVEV (reference sequence). The V end lost 6 bases, the J end lost 6 bases, and 15 bases lay between the germline ends. The CDR3: CASRETASAQPQHF. The CDR3 nucleotides are TGTGCCAGCAGGGAGACCGCGTCTGCTCAGCCCCAGCATTTT.

V usage is TRBV15 and J usage is TRBJ2-1; 7 bases fit TRBD1. This CDR3 contains 13 residues. Trimming took 5 bases from V and 10 from J; bases not matched to a gene: 8. The germline V gene has CDR1 LNHNV and CDR2 YYDKDF (reference sequence). CDR3 amino acids: CATSYVDRDEQFF. CDR3 in DNA: TGTGCCACCAGCTATGTCGACAGGGACGAGCAGTTCTTC.

The rearrangement uses TRBV7-9 and TRBJ2-7, with D maybe TRBD1 (7 bases). Germline loops: CDR1 SEHNR, CDR2 FQNEAQ (reference sequence). The CDR3 totals 16 residues. Trimming left V 4 bases short and J 1 base short, with 17 bases between. The CDR3 DNA sequence: TGTGCCAGCAGCTCCTCGACAGGGAGGAATTCCTACGAGCAGTACTTC. This sequence encodes CASSSSTGRNSYEQYF.

The V gene is TRBV27, the J gene TRBJ1-4; TRBD1 is a possible D gene (5 bases). The germline V and J ends were trimmed by 5 bases and 5 bases, with 9 bases remaining between them. The CDR3 is made up of 13 amino acids. CDR1 and CDR2 (germline): MNHEY, SMNVEV (reference sequence). CDR3 nucleotide sequence: TGTGCCAGCAGTGTTTACAGGAATGAAAAACTGTTTTTT. It is translated as CASSVYRNEKLFF.

The J gene is TRBJ2-1, the V gene TRBV9, with TRBD2 matching over 7 bases. Trimming removed 2 bases from V and 8 bases from J; junction bases left unmatched: 10. Germline assignment: CDR1 SGDLS and CDR2 YYNGEE. The CDR3 is 15 residues long. CDR3 nucleotide sequence: TGTGCCAGCAGCGTTGGGGGGGATACGAGGGATGAGCAGTTCTTC. It encodes CASSVGGDTRDEQFF. Using reference TRBV9 and TRBJ2-1 for the parts outside the CDR3, the full variable domain is DSGVTQTPKHLITATGQRVTLRCSPRSGDLSVYWYQQSLDQGLQFLIQYYNGEERAKGNILERFSAQQFPDLHSELNLSSLELGDSALYFCASSVGGDTRDEQFFGPGTRLTVL.

The genes are TRBV27 and TRBJ1-5; a possible D gene is TRBD1 (5 bases). Germline CDR1 MNHEY, CDR2 SMNVEV (reference sequence). The CDR3 loop spans 13 amino acids. The ends were cut back, 2 bases at V and 6 bases at J, with 8 bases in the middle. The CDR3, as DNA: TGTGCCAGCAGTTTAGGGGGGAGTCAGCCCCAGCATTTT. Its translation is CASSLGGSQPQHF.

Only one count was recorded for this clone. DNA for the CDR3: TGCAGCGTCATGGAGATTGACGGAATCTATGGCTACACCTTC. Translated: CSVMEIDGIYGYTF. The rearrangement uses TRBV29-1 and TRBJ1-2; D is uncertain. V was shortened by 6 bases and J by 4 bases, with 18 bases between the two germline ends. The CDR3 spans 14 residues. Germline V gene sequence: CDR1 SQVTM, CDR2 ANQGSEA.